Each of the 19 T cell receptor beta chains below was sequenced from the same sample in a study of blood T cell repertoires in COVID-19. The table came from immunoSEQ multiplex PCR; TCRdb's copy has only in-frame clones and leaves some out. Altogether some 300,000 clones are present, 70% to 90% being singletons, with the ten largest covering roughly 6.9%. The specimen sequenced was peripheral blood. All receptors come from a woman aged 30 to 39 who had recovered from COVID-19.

This CDR3 reads CASSIGTGGVGTQYF. The CDR3 DNA reads as TGTGCCAGTAGTATTGGGACAGGGGGAGTAGGTACGCAGTATTTT. V and J are TRBV19 and TRBJ2-3; 11 nucleotides line up with TRBD1. V dropped 3 bases and J dropped 8; count of bases not matched to a gene: 7. The CDR3 length is 15 residues. Per the germline V gene, CDR1 is LNHDA and CDR2 is SQIVND (reference sequence).

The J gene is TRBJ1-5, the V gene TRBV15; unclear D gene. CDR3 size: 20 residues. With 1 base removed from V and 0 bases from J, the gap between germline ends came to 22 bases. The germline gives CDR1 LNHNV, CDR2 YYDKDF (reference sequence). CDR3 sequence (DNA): TGTGCCACCAGCAGAGTATGCTCGGAGAAGACGCAGAATAGCAATCAGCCCCAGCATTTT. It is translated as CATSRVCSEKTQNSNQPQHF.

The CDR3 reads CASSLEAVQGKKRGYTF. Here the CDR3 DNA reads TGTGCCAGCAGCTTAGAAGCCGTTCAGGGGAAGAAGCGTGGCTACACCTTC. The rearrangement links TRBV7-9 to TRBJ1-2; TRBD1 is a possible D gene (6 bases). Germline V gene sequence: CDR1 SEHNR, CDR2 FQNEAQ (reference sequence). V lost 1 base to trimming and J lost 7 bases, with 22 bases between them. CDR3 size: 17 residues.

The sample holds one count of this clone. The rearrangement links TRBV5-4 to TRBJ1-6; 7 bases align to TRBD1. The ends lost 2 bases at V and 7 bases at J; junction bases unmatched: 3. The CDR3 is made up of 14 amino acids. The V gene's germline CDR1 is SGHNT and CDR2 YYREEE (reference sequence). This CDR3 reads CASSLDRVNSPLHF. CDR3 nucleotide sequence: TGTGCCAGCAGCTTAGACAGGGTAAATTCACCCCTCCACTTT. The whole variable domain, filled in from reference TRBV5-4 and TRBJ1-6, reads ETGVTQSPTHLIKTRGQQVTLRCSSQSGHNTVSWYQQALGQGPQFIFQYYREEENGRGNFPPRFSGLQFPNYSSELNVNALELDDSALYLCASSLDRVNSPLHFGNGTRLTVT.

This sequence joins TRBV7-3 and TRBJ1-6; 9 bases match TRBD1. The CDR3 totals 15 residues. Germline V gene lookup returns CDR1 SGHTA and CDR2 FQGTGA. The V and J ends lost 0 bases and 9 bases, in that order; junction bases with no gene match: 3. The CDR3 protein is CASSLTGTGTSPLHF. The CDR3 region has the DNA TGTGCCAGCAGCTTAACCGGGACAGGGACTTCACCCCTCCACTTT.

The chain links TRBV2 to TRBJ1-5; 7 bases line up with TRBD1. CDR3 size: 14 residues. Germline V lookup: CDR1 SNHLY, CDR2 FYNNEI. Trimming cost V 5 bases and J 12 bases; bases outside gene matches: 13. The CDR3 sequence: CASSKDRLRTFQHF. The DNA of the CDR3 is TGTGCCAGCAGTAAGGACAGGTTACGCACCTTCCAGCATTTT.

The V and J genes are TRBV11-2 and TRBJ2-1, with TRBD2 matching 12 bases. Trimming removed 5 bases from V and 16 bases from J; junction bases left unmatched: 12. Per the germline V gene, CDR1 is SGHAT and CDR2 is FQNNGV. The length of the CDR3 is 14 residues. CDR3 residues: CASSPTSGGPAGFF. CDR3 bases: TGTGCCAGCAGCCCGACTAGCGGGGGCCCGGCCGGCTTCTTC.

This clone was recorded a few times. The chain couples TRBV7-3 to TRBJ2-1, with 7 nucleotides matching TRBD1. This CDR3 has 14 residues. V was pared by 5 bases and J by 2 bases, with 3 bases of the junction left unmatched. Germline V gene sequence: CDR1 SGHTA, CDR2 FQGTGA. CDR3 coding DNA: TGTGCCAGCAGCCAGGACAGGACCTACAATGAGCAGTTCTTC. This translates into CASSQDRTYNEQFF. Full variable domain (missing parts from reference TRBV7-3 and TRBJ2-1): GAGVSQTPSNKVTEKGKYVELRCDPISGHTALYWYRQSLGQGPEFLIYFQGTGAADDSGLPNDRFFAVRPEGSVSTLKIQRTERGDSAVYLCASSQDRTYNEQFFGPGTRLTVL.

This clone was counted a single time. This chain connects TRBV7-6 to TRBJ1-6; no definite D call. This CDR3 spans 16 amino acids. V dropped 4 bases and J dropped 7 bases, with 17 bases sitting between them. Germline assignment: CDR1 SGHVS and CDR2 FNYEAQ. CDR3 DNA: TGTGCCAGCAGCTCAATGGGGTCCAGCGGAAATTCACCCCTCCACTTT. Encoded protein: CASSSMGSSGNSPLHF.

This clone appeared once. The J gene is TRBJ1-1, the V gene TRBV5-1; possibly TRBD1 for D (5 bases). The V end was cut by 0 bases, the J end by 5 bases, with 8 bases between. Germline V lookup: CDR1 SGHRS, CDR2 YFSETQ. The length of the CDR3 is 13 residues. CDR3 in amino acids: CASSLDGGTEAFF. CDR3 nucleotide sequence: TGCGCCAGCAGCTTGGACGGGGGAACTGAAGCTTTCTTT.

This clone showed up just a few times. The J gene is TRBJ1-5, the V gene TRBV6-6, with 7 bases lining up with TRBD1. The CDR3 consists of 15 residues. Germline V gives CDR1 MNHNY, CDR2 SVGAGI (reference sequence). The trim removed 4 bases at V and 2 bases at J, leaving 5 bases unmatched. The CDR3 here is CASSLTGMGNQPQHF. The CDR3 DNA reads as TGTGCCAGCAGTTTGACAGGGATGGGCAATCAGCCCCAGCATTTT.

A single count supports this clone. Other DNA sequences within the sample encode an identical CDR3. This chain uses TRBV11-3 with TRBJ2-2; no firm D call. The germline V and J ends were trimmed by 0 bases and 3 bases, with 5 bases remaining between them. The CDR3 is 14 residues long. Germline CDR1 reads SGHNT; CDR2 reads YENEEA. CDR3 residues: CASSLDRDTGELFF. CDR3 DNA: TGTGCCAGCAGCTTAGATCGAGACACCGGGGAGCTGTTTTTT.

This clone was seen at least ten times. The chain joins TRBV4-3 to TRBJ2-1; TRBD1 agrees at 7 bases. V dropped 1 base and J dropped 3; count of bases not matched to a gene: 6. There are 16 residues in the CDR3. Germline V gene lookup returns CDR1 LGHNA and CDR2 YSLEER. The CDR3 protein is CASSQGGQGDYNEQFF. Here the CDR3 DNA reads TGCGCCAGCAGCCAAGGGGGGCAGGGGGACTACAATGAGCAGTTCTTC.

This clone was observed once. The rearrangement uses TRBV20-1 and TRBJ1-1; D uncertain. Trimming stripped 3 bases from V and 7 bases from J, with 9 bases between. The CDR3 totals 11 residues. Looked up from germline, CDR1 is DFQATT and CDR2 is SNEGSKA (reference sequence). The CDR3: CSASLSGEAFF. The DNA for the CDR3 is TGCAGTGCTAGTCTGAGTGGTGAAGCTTTCTTT.

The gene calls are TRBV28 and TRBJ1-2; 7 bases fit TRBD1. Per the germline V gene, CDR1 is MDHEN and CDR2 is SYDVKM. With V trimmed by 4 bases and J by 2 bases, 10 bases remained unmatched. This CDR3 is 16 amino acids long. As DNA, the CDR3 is TGTGCCAGCAGTTCTTTTCCGGGACAGTTAAACTATGGCTACACCTTC. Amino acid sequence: CASSSFPGQLNYGYTF.

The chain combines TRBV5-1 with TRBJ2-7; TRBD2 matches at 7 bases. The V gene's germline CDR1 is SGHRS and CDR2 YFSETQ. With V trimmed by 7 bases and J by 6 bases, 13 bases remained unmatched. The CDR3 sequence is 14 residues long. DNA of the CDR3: TGCGCCAGCTCCTCTGGACCGGCGGGGGTCGAGCAGTACTTC. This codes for CASSSGPAGVEQYF.

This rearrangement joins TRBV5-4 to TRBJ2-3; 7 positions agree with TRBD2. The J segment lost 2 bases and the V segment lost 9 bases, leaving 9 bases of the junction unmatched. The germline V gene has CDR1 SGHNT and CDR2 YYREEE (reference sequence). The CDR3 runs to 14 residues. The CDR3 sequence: CATWGGLDTDTQYF. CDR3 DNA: TGTGCCACCTGGGGAGGGTTGGACACAGATACGCAGTATTTT. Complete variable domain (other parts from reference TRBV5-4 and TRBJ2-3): ETGVTQSPTHLIKTRGQQVTLRCSSQSGHNTVSWYQQALGQGPQFIFQYYREEENGRGNFPPRFSGLQFPNYSSELNVNALELDDSALYLCATWGGLDTDTQYFGPGTRLTVL.

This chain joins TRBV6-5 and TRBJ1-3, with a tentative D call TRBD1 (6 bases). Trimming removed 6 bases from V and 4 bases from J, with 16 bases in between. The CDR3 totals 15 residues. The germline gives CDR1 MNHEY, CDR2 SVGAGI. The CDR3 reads CASSSDGGPGNTIYF. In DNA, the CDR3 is TGTGCCAGCAGCTCCGACGGGGGGCCAGGAAACACCATATATTTT.

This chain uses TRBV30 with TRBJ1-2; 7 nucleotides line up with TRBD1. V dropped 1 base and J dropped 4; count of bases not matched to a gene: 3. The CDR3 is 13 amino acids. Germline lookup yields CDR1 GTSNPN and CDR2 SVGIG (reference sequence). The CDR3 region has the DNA TGTGCCTGGAGTGCCGGGACAGCCTATGGCTACACCTTC. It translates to CAWSAGTAYGYTF. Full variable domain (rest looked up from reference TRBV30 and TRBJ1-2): SQTIHQWPATLVQPVGSPLSLECTVEGTSNPNLYWYRQAAGRGLQLLFYSVGIGQISSEVPQNLSASRPQDRQFILSSKKLLLSDSGFYLCAWSAGTAYGYTFGSGTRLTVV.